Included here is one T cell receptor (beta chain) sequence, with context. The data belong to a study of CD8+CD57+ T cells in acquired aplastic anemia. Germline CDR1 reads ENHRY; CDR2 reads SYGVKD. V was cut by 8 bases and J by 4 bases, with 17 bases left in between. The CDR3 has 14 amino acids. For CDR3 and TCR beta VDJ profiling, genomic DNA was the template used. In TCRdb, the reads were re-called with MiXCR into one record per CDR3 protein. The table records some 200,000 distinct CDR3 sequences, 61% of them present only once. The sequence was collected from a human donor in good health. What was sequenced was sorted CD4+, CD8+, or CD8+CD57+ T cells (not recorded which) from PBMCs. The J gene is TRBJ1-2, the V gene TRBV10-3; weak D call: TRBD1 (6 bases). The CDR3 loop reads CAIGNGGAGYGYTF. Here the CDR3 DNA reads TGTGCCATCGGCAATGGGGGGGCGGGCTATGGCTACACCTTC.